What follows are 9 T cell receptor beta chains derived from one specimen sequenced in a study of human T cells and chemical hapten exposure (dated by TCRdb to about 2021). The method behind the library was RACE. The run used a NextSeq 500. The public sequencing data were trimmed at Q25 with fastp and processed into clonotypes with MiXCR by TCRdb, which kept only in-frame beta chains. Rows merge per CDR3 protein into single entries with the most common DNA and genes. The sample contains some 110,000 distinct CDR3 sequences, 12% of them found a single time. Just over 1.4% of the sample belongs to the ten largest clones. Taken with the paper, the label for time point translates to: patch test 1, 2 weeks after DPC sensitization. The sample's treatment or condition label is to be understood as: therapeutic diphenylcyclopropenone sensitization with weekly scalp DPC. The specimen comprised whole blood, sampled in connection with sensitization to the hapten diphenylcyclopropenone (DPC). Source of these receptors: a woman aged 45-65 years with alopecia areata. Some clones in this sample may be carry-over from other donors' samples.

In this sample, this clonotype turned up many times. The genes are TRBV7-9 and TRBJ2-3; 11 positions agree with TRBD2. V was clipped by 3 bases and J by 3 bases; unmatched bases: 8. Germline-derived CDR1 and CDR2 are SEHNR and FQNEAQ (reference sequence). The length of the CDR3 is 17 residues. CDR3 DNA sequence: TGTGCCAGCAGCTTTGGAATAGCGGGAGGGCCTACAGATACGCAGTATTTT. This sequence encodes CASSFGIAGGPTDTQYF.

V usage is TRBV28 and J usage is TRBJ2-5; no definite D call. In germline, CDR1 is MDHEN, CDR2 SYDVKM. Trimming removed 3 bases from V and 1 base from J, with 9 bases in between. The CDR3 runs to 14 residues. CDR3 DNA: TGTGCCAGCAGTTTCTGGGTATCCCAAGAGACCCAGTACTTC. This gives the protein CASSFWVSQETQYF. Full variable domain (rest looked up from reference TRBV28 and TRBJ2-5): DVKVTQSSRYLVKRTGEKVFLECVQDMDHENMFWYRQDPGLGLRLIYFSYDVKMKEKGDIPEGYSVSREKKERFSLILESASTNQTSMYLCASSFWVSQETQYFGPGTRLLVL.

In its sample, this clonotype was seen many times. V usage is TRBV7-6 and J usage is TRBJ2-7, with 8 bases that match TRBD2. V gave up 5 bases and J gave up 2 bases; unmatched junction bases: 8. The CDR3 contains 15 residues. Germline lookup yields CDR1 SGHVS and CDR2 FNYEAQ. The CDR3 region has the DNA TGTGCCAGCAGCCGTTCCCCGGGACTAGCCTACGAGCAGTACTTC. This gives the protein CASSRSPGLAYEQYF.

The rearrangement joins TRBV5-5 to TRBJ1-2; 7 bases map to TRBD1. The V and J ends lost 4 bases and 4 bases, in that order; junction bases with no gene match: 10. CDR1 is SGHKS and CDR2 is YYEKEE in the germline V gene (reference sequence). This CDR3 spans 15 amino acids. The CDR3 nucleotides are TGTGCCAGCAGCCAGTTGACAGGGATCAGCTATGGCTACACCTTC. This sequence encodes CASSQLTGISYGYTF.

The chain combines TRBV6-2 or TRBV6-3 with TRBJ1-6, with D hard to call. The CDR3 has 12 residues. Trimming removed 6 bases from V and 6 bases from J, with 6 bases in between. Germline lookup yields CDR1 MNHEY and CDR2 SVGEGT. The CDR3 coding sequence is TGTGCCAGCAGGGAGTTTAATTCACCCCTCCACTTT. Amino acids: CASREFNSPLHF.

V and J are TRBV6-1 and TRBJ2-7, with 8 bases lining up with TRBD1. Germline trimming cut 4 bases from V and 4 bases from J; bases unmatched to any gene: 12. The CDR3 runs 16 residues. Germline loops: CDR1 MNHNS, CDR2 SASEGT. In DNA form, the CDR3 reads TGTGCCAGCAGTGCCGCTACCGGGACAGGTTTTTACGAGCAGTACTTC. This encodes CASSAATGTGFYEQYF.

This clonotype showed up many times. The rearrangement joins TRBV28 to TRBJ1-5; a weak D match, TRBD1 (5 bases). CDR1 and CDR2 (germline): MDHEN, SYDVKM. The CDR3 covers 14 residues. V lost 10 bases, J lost 7 bases, and 20 bases lay in between. The CDR3 sequence: CATLRGLAGQPQHF. The CDR3 nucleotides read TGTGCCACCCTCCGGGGGTTAGCCGGGCAGCCCCAGCATTTT.

The chain uses TRBV7-6 and TRBJ2-7; D uncertain. Trimming took 6 bases from V and 1 from J, leaving 10 bases between them. The V gene's germline CDR1 is SGHVS and CDR2 FNYEAQ. CDR3 length: 13 residues. CDR3: CASRLQPSYEQYF. CDR3 in DNA: TGTGCCAGCAGGCTACAGCCTTCCTACGAGCAGTACTTC. Complete variable domain (other parts from reference TRBV7-6 and TRBJ2-7): GAGVSQSPRYKVTKRGQDVALRCDPISGHVSLYWYRQALGQGPEFLTYFNYEAQQDKSGLPNDRFSAERPEGSISTLTIQRTEQRDSAMYRCASRLQPSYEQYFGPGTRLTVT.

The sample holds a few counts of this clonotype. The rearrangement joins TRBV6-1 to TRBJ2-1; 14 bases fit TRBD2. The V gene end was trimmed by 7 bases and the J gene end by 3 bases; junction bases not matched to a gene: 8. Germline assignment: CDR1 MNHNS and CDR2 SASEGT. This CDR3 spans 17 amino acids. As DNA, the CDR3 is TGTGCCAGCAAGGGACTAGCGGGGGTACTAAACTACAATGAGCAGTTCTTC. It is translated as CASKGLAGVLNYNEQFF.